The TCR beta chain described here comes from a study of T cells after yellow fever vaccination. Study in general: Each low-cell-number fraction was prepared by means of SMART-Seq v4 Ultra Low Input.

UMIs and a universal primer site were added when TCR cDNA was made by 5'RACE template switching. TCRdb re-analysed the 5' RACE reads in MiXCR, keeping a single row per CDR3 protein. In the table there are hundreds of thousands of distinct CDR3 sequences, 7% to 10% of which are singletons. Broader study findings: Repertoires obtained by FACS sorting could include abundant clonotypes that entered as contaminants from the bulk population.

CDR3 length: 13 amino acids. Germline CDR1 is WSHSY and CDR2 is SAAADI. Trimming left V 6 bases short and J 4 bases short, with 10 bases between. Ten or more counts support this clonotype. Its antigen remains unknown. The sequence was collected from a man younger than 35 who received the YFV17D yellow fever vaccine. This sample comprised PBMCs, obtained about 49 days after the first yellow fever vaccination. This sequence joins TRBV10-2 and TRBJ2-1, with a tentative D call TRBD2 (5 bases). CDR3 nucleotides: TGCGCCAGCAGGACCGGGATGTACAATGAGCAGTTCTTC. It yields the protein CASRTGMYNEQFF.